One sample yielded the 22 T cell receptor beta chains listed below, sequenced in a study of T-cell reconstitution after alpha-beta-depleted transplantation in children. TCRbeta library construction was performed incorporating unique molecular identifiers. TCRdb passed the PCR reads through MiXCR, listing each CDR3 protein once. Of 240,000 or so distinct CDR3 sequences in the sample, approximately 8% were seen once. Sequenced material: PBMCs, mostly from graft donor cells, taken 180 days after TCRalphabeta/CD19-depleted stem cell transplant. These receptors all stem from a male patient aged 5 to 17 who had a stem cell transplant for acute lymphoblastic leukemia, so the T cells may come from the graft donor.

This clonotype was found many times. In nucleotides, the CDR3 is TGTGCCAGCAGCTATCAGCCATGGGAGACCCAGTACTTC. Translating gives CASSYQPWETQYF. V usage is TRBV9 and J usage is TRBJ2-5, with D unclear. The germline CDR1 and CDR2 sequences are SGDLS and YYNGEE. This CDR3 has 13 residues. V shed 4 bases and J shed 5 bases, with 12 bases lying between them.

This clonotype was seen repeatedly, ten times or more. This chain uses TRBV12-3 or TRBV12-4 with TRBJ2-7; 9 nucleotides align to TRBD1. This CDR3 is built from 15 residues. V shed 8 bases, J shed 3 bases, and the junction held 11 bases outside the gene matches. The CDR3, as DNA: TGTGCCAGCGGCGTGGGACAGGGCATTCACTACGAGCAGTACTTC. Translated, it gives CASGVGQGIHYEQYF.

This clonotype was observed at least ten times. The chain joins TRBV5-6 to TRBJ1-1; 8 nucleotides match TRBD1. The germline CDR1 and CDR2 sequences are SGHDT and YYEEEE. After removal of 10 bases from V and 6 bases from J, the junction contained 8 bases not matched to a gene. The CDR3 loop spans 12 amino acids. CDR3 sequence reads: CASTGGRAEAFF. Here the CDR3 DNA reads TGTGCCTCAACAGGGGGAAGGGCTGAAGCTTTCTTT.

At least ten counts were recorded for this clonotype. CDR3 DNA sequence: TGCGCCAGCACCCCTCGGCGGGCCAGGGGTGGCGACGAGCAGTACTTC. This translates into CASTPRRARGGDEQYF. The gene calls are TRBV5-1 and TRBJ2-7, with D possibly matching TRBD1 (6 bases). The CDR3 is 16 residues long. CDR1 SGHRS and CDR2 YFSETQ come from the germline V gene. V was clipped by 6 bases and J by 5 bases, with 24 bases between them.

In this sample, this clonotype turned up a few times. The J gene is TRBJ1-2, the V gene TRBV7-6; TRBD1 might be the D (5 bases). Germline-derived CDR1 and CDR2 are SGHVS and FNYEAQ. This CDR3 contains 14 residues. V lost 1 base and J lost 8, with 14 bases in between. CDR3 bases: TGTGCCAGCAGCTTAGGGGCAGGGCGAGGAGGCTACACCTTC. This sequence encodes CASSLGAGRGGYTF. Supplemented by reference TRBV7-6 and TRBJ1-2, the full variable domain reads GAGVSQSPRYKVTKRGQDVALRCDPISGHVSLYWYRQALGQGPEFLTYFNYEAQQDKSGLPNDRFSAERPEGSISTLTIQRTEQRDSAMYRCASSLGAGRGGYTFGSGTRLTVV.

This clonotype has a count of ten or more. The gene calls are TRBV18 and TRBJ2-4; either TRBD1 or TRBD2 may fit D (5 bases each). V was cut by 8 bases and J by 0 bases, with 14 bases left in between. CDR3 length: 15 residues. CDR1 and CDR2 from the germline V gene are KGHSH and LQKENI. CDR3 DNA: TGTGCCAGCAGGGGAGAGCTTATAGCCAAAAACATTCAGTACTTC. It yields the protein CASRGELIAKNIQYF.

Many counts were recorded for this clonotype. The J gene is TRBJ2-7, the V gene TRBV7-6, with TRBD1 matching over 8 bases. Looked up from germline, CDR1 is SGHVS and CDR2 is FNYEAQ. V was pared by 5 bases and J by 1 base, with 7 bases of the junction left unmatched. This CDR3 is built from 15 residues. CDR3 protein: CASSPGQGGSYEQYF. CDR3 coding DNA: TGTGCCAGCAGCCCCGGACAGGGCGGTTCCTACGAGCAGTACTTC. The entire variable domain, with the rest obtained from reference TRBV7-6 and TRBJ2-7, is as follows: GAGVSQSPRYKVTKRGQDVALRCDPISGHVSLYWYRQALGQGPEFLTYFNYEAQQDKSGLPNDRFSAERPEGSISTLTIQRTEQRDSAMYRCASSPGQGGSYEQYFGPGTRLTVT.

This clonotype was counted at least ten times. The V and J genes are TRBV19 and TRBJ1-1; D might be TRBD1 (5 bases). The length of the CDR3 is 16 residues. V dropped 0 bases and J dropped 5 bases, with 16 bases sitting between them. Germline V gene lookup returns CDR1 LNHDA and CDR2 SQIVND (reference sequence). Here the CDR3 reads CASSIDPTRVRTEAFF. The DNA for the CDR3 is TGTGCCAGTAGTATAGATCCAACCAGGGTGCGAACTGAAGCTTTCTTT.

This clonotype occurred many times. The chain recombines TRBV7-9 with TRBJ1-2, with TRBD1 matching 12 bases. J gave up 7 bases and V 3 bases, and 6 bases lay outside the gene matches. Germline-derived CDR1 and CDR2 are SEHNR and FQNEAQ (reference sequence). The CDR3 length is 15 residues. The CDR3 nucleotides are TGTGCCAGCAGCTTCCCGGGACAGGGGGCGGGTGGCTACACCTTC. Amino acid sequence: CASSFPGQGAGGYTF.

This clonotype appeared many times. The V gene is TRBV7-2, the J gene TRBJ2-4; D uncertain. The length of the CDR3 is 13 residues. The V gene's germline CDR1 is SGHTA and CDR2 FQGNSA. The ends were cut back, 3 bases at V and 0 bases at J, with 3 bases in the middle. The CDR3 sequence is CASSFRAKNIQYF. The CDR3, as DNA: TGTGCCAGCAGCTTTCGAGCCAAAAACATTCAGTACTTC.

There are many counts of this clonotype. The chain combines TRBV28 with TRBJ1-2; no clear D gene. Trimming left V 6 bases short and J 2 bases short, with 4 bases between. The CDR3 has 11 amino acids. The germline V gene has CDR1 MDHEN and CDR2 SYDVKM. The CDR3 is CASRGNYGYTF. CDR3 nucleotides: TGTGCCAGCAGAGGCAACTATGGCTACACCTTC.

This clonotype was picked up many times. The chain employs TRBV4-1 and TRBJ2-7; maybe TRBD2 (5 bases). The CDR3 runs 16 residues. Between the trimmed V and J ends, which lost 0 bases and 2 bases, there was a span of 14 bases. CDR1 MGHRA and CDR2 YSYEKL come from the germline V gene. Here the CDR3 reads CASSQEDSLITYEQYF. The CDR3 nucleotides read TGCGCCAGCAGCCAAGAGGACTCCCTGATTACCTACGAGCAGTACTTC.

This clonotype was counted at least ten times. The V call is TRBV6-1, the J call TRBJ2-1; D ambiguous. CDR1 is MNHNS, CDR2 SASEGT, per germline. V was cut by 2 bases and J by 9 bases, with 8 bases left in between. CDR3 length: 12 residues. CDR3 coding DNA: TGTGCCAGCAGTGAATCAACCGCTGAGCAGTTCTTC. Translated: CASSESTAEQFF.

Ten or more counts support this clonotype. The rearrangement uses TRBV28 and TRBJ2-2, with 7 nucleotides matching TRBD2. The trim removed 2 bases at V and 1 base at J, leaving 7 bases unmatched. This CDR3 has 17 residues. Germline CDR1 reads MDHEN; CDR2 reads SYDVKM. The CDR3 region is CASSLEVGRVNTGELFF. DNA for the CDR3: TGTGCCAGCAGTTTAGAGGTGGGGAGGGTGAACACCGGGGAGCTGTTTTTT.

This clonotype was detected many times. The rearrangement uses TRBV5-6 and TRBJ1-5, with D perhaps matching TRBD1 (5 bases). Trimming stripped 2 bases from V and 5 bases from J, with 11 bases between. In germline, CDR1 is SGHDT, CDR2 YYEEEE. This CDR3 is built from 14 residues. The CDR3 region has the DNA TGTGCCAGCAGCTTTGGTCAGGGCTATCAGCCCCAGCATTTT. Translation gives CASSFGQGYQPQHF.

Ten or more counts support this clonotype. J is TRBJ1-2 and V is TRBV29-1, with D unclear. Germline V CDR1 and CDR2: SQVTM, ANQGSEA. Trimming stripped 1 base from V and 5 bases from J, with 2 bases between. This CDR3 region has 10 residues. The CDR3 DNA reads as TGCAGCGTTGAAGGATATGGCTACACCTTC. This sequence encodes CSVEGYGYTF. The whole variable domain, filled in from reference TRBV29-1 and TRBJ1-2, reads SAVISQKPSRDICQRGTSLTIQCQVDSQVTMMFWYRQQPGQSLTLIATANQGSEATYESGFVIDKFPISRPNLTFSTLTVSNMSPEDSSIYLCSVEGYGYTFGSGTRLTVV.

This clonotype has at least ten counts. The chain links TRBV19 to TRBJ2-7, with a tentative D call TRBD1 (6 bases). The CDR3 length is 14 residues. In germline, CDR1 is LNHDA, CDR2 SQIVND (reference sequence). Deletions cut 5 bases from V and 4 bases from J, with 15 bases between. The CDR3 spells CASSLLLQGYEQYF. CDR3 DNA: TGTGCCAGTAGTTTACTATTACAGGGATACGAGCAGTACTTC.

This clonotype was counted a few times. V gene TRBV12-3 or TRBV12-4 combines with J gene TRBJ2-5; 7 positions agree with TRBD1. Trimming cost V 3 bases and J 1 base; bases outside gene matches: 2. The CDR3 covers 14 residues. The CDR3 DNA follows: TGTGCCAGCAGTTTCTGGGACAGCCAAGAGACCCAGTACTTC. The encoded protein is CASSFWDSQETQYF.

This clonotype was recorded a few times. The CDR3 bases are TGTGCCAGCAGCCCCCAACCGGGACGGAAAAGCACAGATACGCAGTATTTT. Its translation: CASSPQPGRKSTDTQYF. The rearrangement joins TRBV6-1 to TRBJ2-3, with D perhaps being TRBD1 or TRBD2 (5 bases each). Germline V lookup: CDR1 MNHNS, CDR2 SASEGT. This CDR3 contains 17 residues. V was clipped by 6 bases and J by 0 bases, with 19 bases between them.

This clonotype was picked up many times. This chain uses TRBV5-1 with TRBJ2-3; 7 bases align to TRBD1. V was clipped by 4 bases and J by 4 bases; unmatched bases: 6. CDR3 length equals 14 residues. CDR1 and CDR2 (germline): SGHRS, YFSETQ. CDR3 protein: CASSLRQGADTQYF. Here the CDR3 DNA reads TGCGCCAGCAGCCTTCGACAGGGAGCAGATACGCAGTATTTT. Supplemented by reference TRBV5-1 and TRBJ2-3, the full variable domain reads KAGVTQTPRYLIKTRGQQVTLSCSPISGHRSVSWYQQTPGQGLQFLFEYFSETQRNKGNFPGRFSGRQFSNSRSEMNVSTLELGDSALYLCASSLRQGADTQYFGPGTRLTVL.

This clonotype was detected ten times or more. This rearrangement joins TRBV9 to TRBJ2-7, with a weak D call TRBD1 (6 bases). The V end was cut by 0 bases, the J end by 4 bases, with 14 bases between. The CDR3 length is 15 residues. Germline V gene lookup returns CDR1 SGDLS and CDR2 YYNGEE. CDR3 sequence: CASSVAIEGVYEQYF. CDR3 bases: TGTGCCAGCAGCGTAGCTATTGAGGGGGTTTACGAGCAGTACTTC.

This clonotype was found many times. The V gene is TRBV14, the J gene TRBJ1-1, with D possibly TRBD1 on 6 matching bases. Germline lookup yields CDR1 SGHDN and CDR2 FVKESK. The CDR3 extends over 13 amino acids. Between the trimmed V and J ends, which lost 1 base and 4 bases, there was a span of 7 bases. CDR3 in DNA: TGTGCCAGCAGCCAAGGGACAGTCACTGAAGCTTTCTTT. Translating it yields CASSQGTVTEAFF. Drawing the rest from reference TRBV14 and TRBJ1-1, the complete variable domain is EAGVTQFPSHSVIEKGQTVTLRCDPISGHDNLYWYRRVMGKEIKFLLHFVKESKQDESGMPNNRFLAERTGGTYSTLKVQPAELEDSGVYFCASSQGTVTEAFFGQGTRLTVV.